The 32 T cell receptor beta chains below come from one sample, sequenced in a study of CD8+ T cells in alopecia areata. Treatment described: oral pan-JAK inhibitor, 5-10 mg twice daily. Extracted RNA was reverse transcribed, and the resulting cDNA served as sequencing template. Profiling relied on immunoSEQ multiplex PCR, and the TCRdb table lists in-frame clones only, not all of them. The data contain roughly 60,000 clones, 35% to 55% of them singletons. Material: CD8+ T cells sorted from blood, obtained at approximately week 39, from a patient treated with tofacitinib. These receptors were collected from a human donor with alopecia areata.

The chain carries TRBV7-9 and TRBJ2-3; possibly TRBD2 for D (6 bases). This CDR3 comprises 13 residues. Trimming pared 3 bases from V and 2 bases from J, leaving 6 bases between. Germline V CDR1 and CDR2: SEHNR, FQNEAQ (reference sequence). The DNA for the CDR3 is TGTGCCAGCAGCTTGGGACTCACAGATACGCAGTATTTT. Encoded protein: CASSLGLTDTQYF.

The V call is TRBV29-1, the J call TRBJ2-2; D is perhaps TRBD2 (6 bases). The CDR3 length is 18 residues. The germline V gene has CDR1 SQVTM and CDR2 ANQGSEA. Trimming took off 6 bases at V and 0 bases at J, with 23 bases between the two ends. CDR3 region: CSVLGYRRAGPNTGELFF. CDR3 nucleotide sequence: TGCAGCGTCCTAGGGTATCGGAGGGCCGGACCGAACACCGGGGAGCTGTTTTTT.

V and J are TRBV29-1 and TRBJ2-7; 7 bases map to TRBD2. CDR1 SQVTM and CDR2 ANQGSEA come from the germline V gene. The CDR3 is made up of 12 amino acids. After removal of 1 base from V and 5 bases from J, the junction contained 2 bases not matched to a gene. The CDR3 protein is CSVEVGGDEQYF. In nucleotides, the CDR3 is TGCAGCGTTGAAGTTGGGGGGGACGAGCAGTACTTC.

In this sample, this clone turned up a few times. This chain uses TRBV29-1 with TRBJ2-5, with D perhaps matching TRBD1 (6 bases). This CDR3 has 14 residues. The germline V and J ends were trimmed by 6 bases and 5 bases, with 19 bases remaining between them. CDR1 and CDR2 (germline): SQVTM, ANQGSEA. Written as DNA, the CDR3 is TGCAGCGTGCCTAGGGATTGGGGGCTTGAGACCCAGTACTTC. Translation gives CSVPRDWGLETQYF.

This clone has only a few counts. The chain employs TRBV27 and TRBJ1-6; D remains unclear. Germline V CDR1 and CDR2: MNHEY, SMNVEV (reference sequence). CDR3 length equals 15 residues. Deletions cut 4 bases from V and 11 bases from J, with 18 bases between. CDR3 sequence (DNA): TGTGCCAGCAGTTCCCTAGGAGGCGCGGTGACACCCCTCCACTTT. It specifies CASSSLGGAVTPLHF.

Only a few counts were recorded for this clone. CDR3 nucleotides: TGTGCCAGCAGTGGCGCCAGCGACCAAGAGACCCAGTACTTC. It is translated as CASSGASDQETQYF. The genes are TRBV25-1 and TRBJ2-5; no firm D call. Trimming stripped 4 bases from V and 0 bases from J, with 9 bases between. The CDR3 covers 14 residues. Per the germline V gene, CDR1 is MGHDK and CDR2 is SYGVNS. Based on the CDR3 plus reference TRBV25-1 and TRBJ2-5, the full variable domain is EADIYQTPRYLVIGTGKKITLECSQTMGHDKMYWYQQDPGMELHLIHYSYGVNSTEKGDLSSESTVSRIRTEHFPLTLESARPSHTSQYLCASSGASDQETQYFGPGTRLLVL.

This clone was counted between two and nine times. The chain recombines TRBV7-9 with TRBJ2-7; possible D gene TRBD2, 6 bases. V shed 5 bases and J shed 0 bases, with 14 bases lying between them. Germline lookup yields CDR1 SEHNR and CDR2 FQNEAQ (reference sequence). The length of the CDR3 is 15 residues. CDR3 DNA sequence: TGTGCCAGCAGCCGCGGGACGGGACCCTCCTACGAGCAGTACTTC. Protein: CASSRGTGPSYEQYF.

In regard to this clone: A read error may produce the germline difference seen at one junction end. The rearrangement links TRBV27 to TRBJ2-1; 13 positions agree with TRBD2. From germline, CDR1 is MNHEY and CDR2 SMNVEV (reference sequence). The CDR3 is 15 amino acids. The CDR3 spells CASSLTGLAGDEQFF. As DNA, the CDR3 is TGTGCCAGCAGTTTGACAGGACTAGCGGGAGATGAACAGTTCTTC.

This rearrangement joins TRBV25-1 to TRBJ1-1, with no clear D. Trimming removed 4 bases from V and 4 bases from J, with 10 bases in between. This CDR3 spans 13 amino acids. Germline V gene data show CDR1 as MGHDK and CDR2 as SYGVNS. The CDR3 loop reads CASSVGVGTEAFF. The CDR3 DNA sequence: TGTGCCAGCAGTGTCGGGGTTGGCACTGAAGCTTTCTTT.

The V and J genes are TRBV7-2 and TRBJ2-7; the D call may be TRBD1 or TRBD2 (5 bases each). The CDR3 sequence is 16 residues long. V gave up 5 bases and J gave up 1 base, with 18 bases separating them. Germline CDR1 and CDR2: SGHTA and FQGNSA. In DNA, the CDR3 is TGTGCCAGCAGCCCCCCCCCGGGACGGGAATCCTACGAGCAGTACTTC. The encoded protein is CASSPPPGRESYEQYF.

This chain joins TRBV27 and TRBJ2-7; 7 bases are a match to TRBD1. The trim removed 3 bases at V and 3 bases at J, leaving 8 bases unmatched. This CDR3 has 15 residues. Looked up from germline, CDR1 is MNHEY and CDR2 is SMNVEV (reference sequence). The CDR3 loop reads CASSFGRDSVYEQYF. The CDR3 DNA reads TGTGCCAGCAGTTTCGGCCGGGACAGTGTCTACGAGCAGTACTTC.

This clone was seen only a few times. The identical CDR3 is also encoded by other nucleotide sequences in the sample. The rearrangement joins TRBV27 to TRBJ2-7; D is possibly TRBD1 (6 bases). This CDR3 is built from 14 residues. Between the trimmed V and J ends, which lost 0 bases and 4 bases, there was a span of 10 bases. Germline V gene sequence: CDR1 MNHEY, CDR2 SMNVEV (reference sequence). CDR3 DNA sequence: TGTGCCAGCAGTTTATCTGCCAGGGGATACGAGCAGTACTTC. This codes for CASSLSARGYEQYF.

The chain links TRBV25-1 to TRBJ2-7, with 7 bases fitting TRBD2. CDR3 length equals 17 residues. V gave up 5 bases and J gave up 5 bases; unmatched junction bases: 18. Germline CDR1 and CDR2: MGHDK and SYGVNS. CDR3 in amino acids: CASSPNEGRGSNNEQYF. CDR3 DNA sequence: TGTGCCAGCAGTCCAAACGAAGGACGCGGGAGTAACAACGAGCAGTACTTC.

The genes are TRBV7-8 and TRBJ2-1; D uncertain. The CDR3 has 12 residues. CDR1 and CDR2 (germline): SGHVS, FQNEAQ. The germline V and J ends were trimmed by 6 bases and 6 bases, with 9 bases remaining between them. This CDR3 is CASSAEFNEQFF. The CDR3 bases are TGTGCCAGCAGTGCAGAATTCAATGAGCAGTTCTTC.

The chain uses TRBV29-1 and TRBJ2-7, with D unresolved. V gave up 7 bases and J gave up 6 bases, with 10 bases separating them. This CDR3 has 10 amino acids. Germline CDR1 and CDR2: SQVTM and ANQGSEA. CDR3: CSAVWGEQYF. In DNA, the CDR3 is TGCAGCGCCGTCTGGGGCGAGCAGTACTTC.

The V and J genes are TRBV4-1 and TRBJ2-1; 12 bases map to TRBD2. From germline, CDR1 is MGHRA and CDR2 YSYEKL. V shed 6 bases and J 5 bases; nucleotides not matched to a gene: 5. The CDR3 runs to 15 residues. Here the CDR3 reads CASRELAGGNNEQFF. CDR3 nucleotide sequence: TGCGCCAGCAGGGAACTAGCGGGAGGAAACAATGAGCAGTTCTTC.

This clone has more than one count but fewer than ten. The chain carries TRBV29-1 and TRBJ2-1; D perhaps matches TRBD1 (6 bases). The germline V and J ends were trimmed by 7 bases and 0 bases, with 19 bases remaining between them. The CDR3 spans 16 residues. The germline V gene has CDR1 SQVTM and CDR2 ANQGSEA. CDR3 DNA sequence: TGCAGCGCCACGCCACCAGGGGCCGGCTCCTACAATGAGCAGTTCTTC. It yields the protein CSATPPGAGSYNEQFF.

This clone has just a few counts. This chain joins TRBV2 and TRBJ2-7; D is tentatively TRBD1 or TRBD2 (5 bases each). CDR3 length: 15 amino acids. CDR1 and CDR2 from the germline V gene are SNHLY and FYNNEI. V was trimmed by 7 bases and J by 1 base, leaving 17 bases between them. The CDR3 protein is CASTDVGVGSYEQYF. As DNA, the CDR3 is TGTGCCAGCACCGACGTGGGGGTAGGATCCTACGAGCAGTACTTC.

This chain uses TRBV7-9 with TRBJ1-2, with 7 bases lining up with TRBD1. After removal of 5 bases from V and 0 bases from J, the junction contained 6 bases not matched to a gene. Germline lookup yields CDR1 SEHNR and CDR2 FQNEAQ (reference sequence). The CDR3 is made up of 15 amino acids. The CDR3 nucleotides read TGTGCCAGCAGCCCCCGGGACAGCCCTAACTATGGCTACACCTTC. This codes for CASSPRDSPNYGYTF.

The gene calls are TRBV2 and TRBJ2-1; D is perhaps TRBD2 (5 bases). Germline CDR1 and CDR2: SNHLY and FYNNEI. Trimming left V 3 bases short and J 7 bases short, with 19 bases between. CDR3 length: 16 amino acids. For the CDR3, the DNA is TGTGCCAGCAGTGAGAGGGTCATCCCAACCGATAATGAGCAGTTCTTC. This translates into CASSERVIPTDNEQFF. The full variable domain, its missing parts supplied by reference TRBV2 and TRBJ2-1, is EPEVTQTPSHQVTQMGQEVILRCVPISNHLYFYWYRQILGQKVEFLVSFYNNEISEKSEIFDDQFSVERPDGSNFTLKIRSTKLEDSAMYFCASSERVIPTDNEQFFGPGTRLTVL.

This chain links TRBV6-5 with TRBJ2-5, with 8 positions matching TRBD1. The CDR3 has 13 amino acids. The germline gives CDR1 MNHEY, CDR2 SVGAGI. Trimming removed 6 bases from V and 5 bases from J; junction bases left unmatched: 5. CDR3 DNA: TGTGCCAGCAGACTAAACAGGGGGGAGACCCAGTACTTC. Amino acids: CASRLNRGETQYF.

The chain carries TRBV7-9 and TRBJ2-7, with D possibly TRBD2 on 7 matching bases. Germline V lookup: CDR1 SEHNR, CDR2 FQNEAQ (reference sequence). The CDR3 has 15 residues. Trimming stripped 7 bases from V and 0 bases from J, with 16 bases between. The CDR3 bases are TGTGCCAGCAACCAGGGAGGGGGACTCTCCTACGAGCAGTACTTC. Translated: CASNQGGGLSYEQYF.

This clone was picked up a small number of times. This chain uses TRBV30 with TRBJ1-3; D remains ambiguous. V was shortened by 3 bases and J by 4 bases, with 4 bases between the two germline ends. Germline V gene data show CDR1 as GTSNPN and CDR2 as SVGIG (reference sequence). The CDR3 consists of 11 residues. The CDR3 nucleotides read TGTGCCTGGAGAGCGGGAAACACCATATATTTT. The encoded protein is CAWRAGNTIYF.

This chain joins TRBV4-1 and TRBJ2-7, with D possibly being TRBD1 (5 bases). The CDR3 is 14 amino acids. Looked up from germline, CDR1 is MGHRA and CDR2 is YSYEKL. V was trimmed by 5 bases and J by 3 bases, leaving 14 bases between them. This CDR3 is CASSFRTPNYEQYF. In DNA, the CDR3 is TGCGCCAGCAGCTTCAGGACACCGAACTACGAGCAGTACTTC.

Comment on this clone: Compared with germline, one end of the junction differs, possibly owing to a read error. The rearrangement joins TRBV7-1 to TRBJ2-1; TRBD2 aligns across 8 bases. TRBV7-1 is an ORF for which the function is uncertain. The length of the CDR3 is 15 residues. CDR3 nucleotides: TGCGCCAGCAGCCAAGGACTAGCCCCCTACAATGAGCAGTTCTTC. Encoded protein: CASSQGLAPYNEQFF.

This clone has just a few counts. The CDR3: CASSQEAADPSTDTQYF. The CDR3 nucleotides read TGCGCCAGCAGCCAGGAGGCGGCAGACCCTAGCACAGATACGCAGTATTTT. V and J are TRBV4-1 and TRBJ2-3, with D perhaps TRBD2 (5 bases). CDR1 MGHRA and CDR2 YSYEKL come from the germline V gene. The CDR3 has 17 amino acids. V dropped 3 bases and J dropped 0 bases, with 16 bases sitting between them.

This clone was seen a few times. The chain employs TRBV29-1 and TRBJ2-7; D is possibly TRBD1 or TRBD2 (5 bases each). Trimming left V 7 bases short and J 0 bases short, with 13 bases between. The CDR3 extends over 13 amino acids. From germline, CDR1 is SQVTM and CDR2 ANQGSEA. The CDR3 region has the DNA TGCAGCGCTGGGGACGGAAGCTCCTACGAGCAGTACTTC. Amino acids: CSAGDGSSYEQYF.

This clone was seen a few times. The CDR3 protein is CASPPETLPSQETQYF. The CDR3 coding sequence is TGTGCCAGCCCCCCCGAGACTCTCCCCTCTCAGGAGACCCAGTACTTC. The chain links TRBV7-9 to TRBJ2-5; D unresolved. The CDR3 consists of 16 residues. CDR1 is SEHNR and CDR2 is FQNEAQ in the germline V gene (reference sequence). Trimming removed 8 bases at V and 5 bases at J, with 24 bases between.

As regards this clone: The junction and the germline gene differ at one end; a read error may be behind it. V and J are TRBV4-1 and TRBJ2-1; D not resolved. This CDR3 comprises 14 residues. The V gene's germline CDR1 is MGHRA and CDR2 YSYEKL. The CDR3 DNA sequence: TGCGCCAGCACCCAGTCTGACCCGTACACTGAGCAGTTCTTC. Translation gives CASTQSDPYTEQFF.

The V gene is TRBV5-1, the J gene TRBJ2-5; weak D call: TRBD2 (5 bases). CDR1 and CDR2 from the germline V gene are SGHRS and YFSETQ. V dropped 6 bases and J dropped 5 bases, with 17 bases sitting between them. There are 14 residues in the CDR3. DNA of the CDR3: TGCGCCAGCAAAGGCGGGTCCGGTCGGGAGACCCAGTACTTC. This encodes CASKGGSGRETQYF.

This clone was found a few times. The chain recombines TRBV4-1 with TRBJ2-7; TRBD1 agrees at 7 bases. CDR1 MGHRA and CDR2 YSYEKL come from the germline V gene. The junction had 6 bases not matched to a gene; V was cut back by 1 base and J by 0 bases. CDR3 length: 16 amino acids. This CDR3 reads CASSQAIRDSSYEQYF. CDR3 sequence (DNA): TGCGCCAGCAGCCAAGCGATTCGGGACAGCTCCTACGAGCAGTACTTC.

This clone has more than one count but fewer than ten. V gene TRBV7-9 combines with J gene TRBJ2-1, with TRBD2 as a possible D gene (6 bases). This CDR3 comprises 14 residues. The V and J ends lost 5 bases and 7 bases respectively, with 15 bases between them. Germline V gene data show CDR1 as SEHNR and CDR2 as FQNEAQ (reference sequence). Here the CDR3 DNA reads TGTGCCAGCAGCCAAACGACTAGAGGGAATGAGCAGTTCTTC. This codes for CASSQTTRGNEQFF.